This T cell receptor beta chain was sequenced for a study of shared clonotypes between healthy human individuals. Study at large: The plates for each donor numbered three CD4 naive, three CD4 memory, two CD8 naive and one CD8 memory. Overall study results and limits: At large depth, rarefaction still showed sorted-subset sequencing to be incomplete.

Germline V gene lookup returns CDR1 MNHEY and CDR2 SVGAGI. V was trimmed by 7 bases and J by 4 bases, leaving 11 bases between them. The CDR3 length is 13 residues. As handled by the study authors: ImmunoSEQ output held junction-only sequences without quality scores, so filtering differed. Sequenced by immunoSEQ multiplex PCR; TCRdb stores in-frame clones only, minus some. The V and J calls and the clone size are those of that table, but D and trimming were determined from the DNA. The sample holds some 200,000 clones; 65% to 70% are singletons and the top ten take 10%. This clone occurred a few times. Its antigen is currently unknown.

Source material: memory CD4+ T cells sorted from blood. Subset of the sample: CD45RA-negative fraction. The chain couples TRBV6-5 to TRBJ1-3; D uncertain. The clonotype comes from a young man in good health. The CDR3, as DNA: TGTGCCAGCACGGCGCTGGGGGGAAACACCATATATTTT. This encodes CASTALGGNTIYF.